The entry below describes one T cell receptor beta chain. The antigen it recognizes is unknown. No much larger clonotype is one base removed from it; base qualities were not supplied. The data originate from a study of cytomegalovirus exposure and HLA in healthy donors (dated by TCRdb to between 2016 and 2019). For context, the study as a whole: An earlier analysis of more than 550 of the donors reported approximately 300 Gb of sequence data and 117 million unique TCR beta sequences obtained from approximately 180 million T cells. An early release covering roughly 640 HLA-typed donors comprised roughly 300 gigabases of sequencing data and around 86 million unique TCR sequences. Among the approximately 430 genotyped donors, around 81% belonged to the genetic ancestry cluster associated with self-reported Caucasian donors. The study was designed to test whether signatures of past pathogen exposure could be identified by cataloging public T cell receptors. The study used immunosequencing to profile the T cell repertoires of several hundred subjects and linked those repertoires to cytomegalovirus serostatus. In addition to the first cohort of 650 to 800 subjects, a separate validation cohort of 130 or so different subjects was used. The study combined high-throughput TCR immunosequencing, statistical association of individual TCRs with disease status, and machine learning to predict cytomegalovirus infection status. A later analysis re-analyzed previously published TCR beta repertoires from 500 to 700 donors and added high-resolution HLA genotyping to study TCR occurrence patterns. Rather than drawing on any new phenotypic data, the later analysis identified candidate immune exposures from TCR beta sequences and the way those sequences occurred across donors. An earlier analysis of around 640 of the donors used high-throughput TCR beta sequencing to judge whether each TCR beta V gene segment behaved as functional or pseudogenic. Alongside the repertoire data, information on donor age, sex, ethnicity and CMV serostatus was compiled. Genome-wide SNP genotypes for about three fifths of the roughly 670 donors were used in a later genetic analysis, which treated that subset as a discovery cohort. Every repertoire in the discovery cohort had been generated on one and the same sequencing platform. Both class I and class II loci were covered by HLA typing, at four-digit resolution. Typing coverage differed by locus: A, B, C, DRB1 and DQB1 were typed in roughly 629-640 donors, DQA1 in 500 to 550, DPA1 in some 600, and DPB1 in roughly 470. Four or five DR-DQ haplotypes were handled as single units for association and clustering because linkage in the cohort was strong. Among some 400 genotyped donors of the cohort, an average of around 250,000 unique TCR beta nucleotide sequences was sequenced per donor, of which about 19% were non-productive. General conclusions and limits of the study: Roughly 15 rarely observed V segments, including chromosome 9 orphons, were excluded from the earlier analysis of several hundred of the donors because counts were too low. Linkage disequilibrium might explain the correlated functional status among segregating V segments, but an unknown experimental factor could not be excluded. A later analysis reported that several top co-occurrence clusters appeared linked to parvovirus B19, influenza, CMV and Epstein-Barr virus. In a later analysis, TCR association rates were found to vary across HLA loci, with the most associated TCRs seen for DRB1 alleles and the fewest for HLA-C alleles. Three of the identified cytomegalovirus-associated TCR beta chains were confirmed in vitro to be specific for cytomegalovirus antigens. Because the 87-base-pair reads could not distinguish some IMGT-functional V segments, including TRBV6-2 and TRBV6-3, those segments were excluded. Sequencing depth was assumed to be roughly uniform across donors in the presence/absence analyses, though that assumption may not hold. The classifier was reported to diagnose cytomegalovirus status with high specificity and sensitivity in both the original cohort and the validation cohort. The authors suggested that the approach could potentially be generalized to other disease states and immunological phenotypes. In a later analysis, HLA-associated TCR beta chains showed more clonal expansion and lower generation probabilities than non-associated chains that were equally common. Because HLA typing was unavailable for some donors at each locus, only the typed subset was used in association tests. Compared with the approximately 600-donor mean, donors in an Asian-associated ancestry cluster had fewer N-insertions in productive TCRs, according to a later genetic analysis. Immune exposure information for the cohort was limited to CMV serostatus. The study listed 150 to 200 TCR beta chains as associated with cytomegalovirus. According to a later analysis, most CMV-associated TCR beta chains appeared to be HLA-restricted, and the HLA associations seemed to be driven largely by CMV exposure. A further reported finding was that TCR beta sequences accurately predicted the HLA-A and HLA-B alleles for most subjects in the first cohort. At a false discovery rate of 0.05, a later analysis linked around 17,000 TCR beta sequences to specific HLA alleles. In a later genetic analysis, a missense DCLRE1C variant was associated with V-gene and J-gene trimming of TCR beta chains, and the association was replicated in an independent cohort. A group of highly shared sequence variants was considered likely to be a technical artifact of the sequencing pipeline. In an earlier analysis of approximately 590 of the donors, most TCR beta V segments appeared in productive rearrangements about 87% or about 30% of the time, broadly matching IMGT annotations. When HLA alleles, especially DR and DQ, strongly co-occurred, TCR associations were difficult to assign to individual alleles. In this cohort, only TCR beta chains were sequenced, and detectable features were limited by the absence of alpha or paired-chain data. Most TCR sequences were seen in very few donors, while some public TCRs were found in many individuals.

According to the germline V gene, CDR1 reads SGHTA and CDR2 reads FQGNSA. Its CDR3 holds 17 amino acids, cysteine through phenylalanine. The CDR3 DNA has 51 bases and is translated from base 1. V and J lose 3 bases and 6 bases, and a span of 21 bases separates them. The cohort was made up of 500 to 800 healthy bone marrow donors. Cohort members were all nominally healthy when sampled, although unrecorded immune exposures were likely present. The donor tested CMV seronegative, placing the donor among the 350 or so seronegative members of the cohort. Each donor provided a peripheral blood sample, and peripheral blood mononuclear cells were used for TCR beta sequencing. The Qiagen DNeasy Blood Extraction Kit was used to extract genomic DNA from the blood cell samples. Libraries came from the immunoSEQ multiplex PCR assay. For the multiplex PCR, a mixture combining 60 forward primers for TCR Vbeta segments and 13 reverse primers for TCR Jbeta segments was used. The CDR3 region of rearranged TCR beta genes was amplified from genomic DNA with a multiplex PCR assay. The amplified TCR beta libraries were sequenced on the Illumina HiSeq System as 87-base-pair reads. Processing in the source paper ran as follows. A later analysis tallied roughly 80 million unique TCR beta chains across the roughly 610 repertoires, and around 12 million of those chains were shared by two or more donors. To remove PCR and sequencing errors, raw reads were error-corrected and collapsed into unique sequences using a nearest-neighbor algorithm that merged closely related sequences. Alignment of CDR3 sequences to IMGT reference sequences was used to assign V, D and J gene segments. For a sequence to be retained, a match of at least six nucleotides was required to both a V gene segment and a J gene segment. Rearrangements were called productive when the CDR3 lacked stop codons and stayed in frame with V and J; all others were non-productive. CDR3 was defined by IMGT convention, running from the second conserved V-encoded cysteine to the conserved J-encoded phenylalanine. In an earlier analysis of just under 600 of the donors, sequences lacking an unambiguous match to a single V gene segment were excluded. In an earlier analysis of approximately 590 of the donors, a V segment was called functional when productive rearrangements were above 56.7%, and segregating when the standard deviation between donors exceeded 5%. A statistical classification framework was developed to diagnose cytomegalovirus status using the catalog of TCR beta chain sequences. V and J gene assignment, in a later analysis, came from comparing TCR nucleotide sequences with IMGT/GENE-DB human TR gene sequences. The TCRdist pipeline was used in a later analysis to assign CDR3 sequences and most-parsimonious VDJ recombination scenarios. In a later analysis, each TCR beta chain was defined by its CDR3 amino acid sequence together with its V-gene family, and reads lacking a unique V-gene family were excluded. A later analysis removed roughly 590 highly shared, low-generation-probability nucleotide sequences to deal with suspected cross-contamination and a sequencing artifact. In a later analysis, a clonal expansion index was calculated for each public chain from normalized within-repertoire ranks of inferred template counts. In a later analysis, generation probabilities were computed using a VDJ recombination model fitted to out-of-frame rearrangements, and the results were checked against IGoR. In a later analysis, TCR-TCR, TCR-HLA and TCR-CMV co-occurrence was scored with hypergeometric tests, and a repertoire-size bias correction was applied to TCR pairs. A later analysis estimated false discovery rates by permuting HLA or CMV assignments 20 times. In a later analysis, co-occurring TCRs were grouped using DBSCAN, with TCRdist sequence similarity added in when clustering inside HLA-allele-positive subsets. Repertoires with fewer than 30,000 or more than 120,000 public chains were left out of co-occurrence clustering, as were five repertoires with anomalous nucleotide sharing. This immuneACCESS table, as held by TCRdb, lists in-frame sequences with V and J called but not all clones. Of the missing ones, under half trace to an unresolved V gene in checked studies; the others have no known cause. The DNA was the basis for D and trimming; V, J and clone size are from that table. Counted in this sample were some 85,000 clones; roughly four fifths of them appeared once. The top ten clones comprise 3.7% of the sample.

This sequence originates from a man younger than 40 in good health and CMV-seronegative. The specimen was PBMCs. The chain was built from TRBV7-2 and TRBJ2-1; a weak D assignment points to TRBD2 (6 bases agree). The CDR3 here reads CASSFPRDSLLLNEQFF. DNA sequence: TGTGCCAGCAGCTTCCCCCGGGACTCACTCCTCCTCAATGAGCAGTTCTTC.